The 17 T cell receptor beta chains below all came from one sample that was sequenced in a study of cytomegalovirus exposure and HLA in healthy donors. PCR employed 60 Vbeta and 13 Jbeta primers. The data were produced by immunoSEQ multiplex PCR, yet TCRdb's version contains in-frame clones alone and is incomplete. The table includes about 190,000 clones, approximately 80% detected once. The material sequenced was PBMCs. The receptors derive from a woman aged 25 to 39 in good health and CMV-seropositive.

The chain couples TRBV6-5 to TRBJ1-2; D call uncertain. This CDR3 comprises 11 residues. The V gene lost 7 bases and the J gene lost 6 bases, with 9 bases spanning the gap. In germline, CDR1 is MNHEY, CDR2 SVGAGI. CDR3 sequence: CASTNTHGYTF. CDR3 coding DNA: TGTGCCAGCACCAACACCCATGGCTACACCTTC.

This clone has more than one count but fewer than ten. The chain links TRBV7-2 to TRBJ2-7; D might be TRBD1 (6 bases). CDR3 length: 13 amino acids. The V gene's germline CDR1 is SGHTA and CDR2 FQGNSA. V was clipped by 2 bases and J by 5 bases, with 10 bases between them. The CDR3 here is CASSLSGAHEQYF. The CDR3 nucleotides read TGTGCCAGCAGCTTATCAGGGGCCCACGAGCAGTACTTC. The whole variable domain, filled in from reference TRBV7-2 and TRBJ2-7, reads GAGVSQSPSNKVTEKGKDVELRCDPISGHTALYWYRQSLGQGLEFLIYFQGNSAPDKSGLPSDRFSAERTGGSVSTLTIQRTQQEDSAVYLCASSLSGAHEQYFGPGTRLTVT.

This clone appeared a few times. The chain carries TRBV20-1 and TRBJ1-1; maybe TRBD1 (5 bases). CDR1 is DFQATT and CDR2 is SNEGSKA in the germline V gene (reference sequence). This CDR3 region has 9 residues. V was trimmed by 7 bases and J by 9 bases, leaving 9 bases between them. CDR3 DNA sequence: TGCAGTGTGGTGGGGCAAGCTTTCTTT. Translating gives CSVVGQAFF.

V usage is TRBV4-2 and J usage is TRBJ2-3; 11 bases are shared with TRBD2. The junction had 13 bases not matched to a gene; V was cut back by 3 bases and J by 5 bases. This CDR3 comprises 18 residues. CDR1 LGHNA and CDR2 YNFKEQ come from the germline V gene. CDR3: CASSQDRLAGTTGDTQYF. CDR3 bases: TGTGCCAGCAGCCAGGACCGACTAGCGGGGACGACCGGAGATACGCAGTATTTT.

This chain joins TRBV7-6 and TRBJ1-3; TRBD1 matches at 9 bases. Per germline, CDR1 SGHVS and CDR2 FNYEAQ. The CDR3 is made up of 14 amino acids. V gave up 4 bases and J gave up 8 bases; unmatched junction bases: 6. The CDR3 DNA sequence: TGTGCCAGCAGCTCACAGGGGGCGGGAGACACCATATATTTT. Its translation: CASSSQGAGDTIYF.

This clone was seen a few times. The V gene is TRBV19, the J gene TRBJ2-5; TRBD2 matches at 8 bases. Trimming cost V 7 bases and J 1 base; bases outside gene matches: 8. The CDR3 contains 15 residues. In germline, CDR1 is LNHDA, CDR2 SQIVND (reference sequence). The CDR3 coding sequence is TGTGCCAGTACCAATCCCGGGGGGGGCCAAGAGACCCAGTACTTC. This sequence encodes CASTNPGGGQETQYF. The full variable domain, completed using reference TRBV19 and TRBJ2-5, is DGGITQSPKYLFRKEGQNVTLSCEQNLNHDAMYWYRQDPGQGLRLIYYSQIVNDFQKGDIAEGYSVSREKKESFPLTVTSAQKNPTAFYLCASTNPGGGQETQYFGPGTRLLVL.

The V gene is TRBV7-9, the J gene TRBJ1-4; TRBD1 matches at 7 bases. Germline V gives CDR1 SEHNR, CDR2 FQNEAQ (reference sequence). Trimming cost V 2 bases and J 3 bases; bases outside gene matches: 9. This CDR3 is 17 amino acids long. The CDR3 nucleotides are TGTGCCAGCAGCTTACCCTTACAGGGGATCGCTAATGAAAAACTGTTTTTT. It encodes CASSLPLQGIANEKLFF.

The chain joins TRBV7-2 to TRBJ2-3; 7 bases fit TRBD1. Trimming took 7 bases from V and 9 from J; bases not matched to a gene: 13. Looked up from germline, CDR1 is SGHTA and CDR2 is FQGNSA. The CDR3 is 14 residues long. CDR3 residues: CASTVTGPSVTQYF. The CDR3, as DNA: TGTGCCAGCACCGTGACAGGGCCCTCGGTGACGCAGTATTTT.

V is TRBV7-9 and J is TRBJ2-5; D may be TRBD1 (6 bases). Looked up from germline, CDR1 is SEHNR and CDR2 is FQNEAQ (reference sequence). Trimming cost V 1 base and J 0 bases, with 9 bases left between them. The CDR3 is made up of 15 amino acids. CDR3 coding DNA: TGTGCCAGCAGCTTAGACAGGGCATACCAAGAGACCCAGTACTTC. This sequence encodes CASSLDRAYQETQYF.

In its sample, this clone was seen a few times. V gene TRBV6-1 combines with J gene TRBJ1-5; 9 bases are shared with TRBD1. The CDR3 spans 14 residues. Trimming cost V 7 bases and J 2 bases; bases outside gene matches: 3. The germline gives CDR1 MNHNS, CDR2 SASEGT. CDR3 bases: TGTGCCAGCATACAGGGGGCGGGCAATCAGCCCCAGCATTTT. It is translated as CASIQGAGNQPQHF.

The rearrangement joins TRBV10-2 to TRBJ1-1, with TRBD1 as a possible D gene (6 bases). The CDR3 extends over 13 amino acids. In germline, CDR1 is WSHSY, CDR2 SAAADI. V shed 5 bases and J shed 3 bases, with 10 bases lying between them. In DNA form, the CDR3 reads TGCGCCAGCAGTTCTAAGGGGGACACTGAAGCTTTCTTT. Translated, it gives CASSSKGDTEAFF.

V gene TRBV4-1 combines with J gene TRBJ2-1, with a possible D match to TRBD2 (7 bases). Between the trimmed V and J ends, which lost 0 bases and 2 bases, there was a span of 14 bases. Germline V gene sequence: CDR1 MGHRA, CDR2 YSYEKL. The CDR3 is 17 residues long. CDR3 in DNA: TGCGCCAGCAGCCAAGATATAGGGGGGGGTGCCTACAATGAGCAGTTCTTC. This sequence encodes CASSQDIGGGAYNEQFF.

The rearrangement links TRBV7-2 to TRBJ2-1; tentative D call: TRBD2 (6 bases). Trimming cost V 6 bases and J 9 bases, with 9 bases left between them. This CDR3 is 11 amino acids long. Germline V gives CDR1 SGHTA, CDR2 FQGNSA. The CDR3 reads CASSLSGEQFF. For the CDR3, the DNA is TGTGCCAGCAGTCTTAGCGGTGAGCAGTTCTTC.

The chain is built from TRBV6-6 and TRBJ1-2, with 9 bases lining up with TRBD1. CDR1 and CDR2 (germline): MNHNY, SVGAGI (reference sequence). Trimming removed 2 bases from V and 9 bases from J; junction bases left unmatched: 13. The CDR3 consists of 16 residues. CDR3 DNA: TGTGCCAGCAGTTACCCCTTAGCACAGGGGGCGGAGAGCTACACCTTC. Translating it yields CASSYPLAQGAESYTF.

The chain employs TRBV25-1 and TRBJ2-1; TRBD2 might be the D (5 bases). V lost 7 bases and J 7 bases, leaving 14 bases between the germline ends. The V gene's germline CDR1 is MGHDK and CDR2 SYGVNS. The CDR3 loop spans 13 amino acids. The CDR3 region has the DNA TGTGCCAGCATTAGTAGCGTTGGAAATGAGCAGTTCTTC. Protein: CASISSVGNEQFF.

The genes are TRBV2 and TRBJ2-1, with TRBD2 matching 9 bases. Germline V gene data show CDR1 as SNHLY and CDR2 as FYNNEI. The CDR3 totals 15 residues. The trim removed 6 bases at V and 7 bases at J, leaving 10 bases unmatched. CDR3 bases: TGTGCCAGCAGGGGGACTAGCTCGCATATAAATGAGCAGTTCTTC. This encodes CASRGTSSHINEQFF.

The chain recombines TRBV5-5 with TRBJ1-1; 9 positions match TRBD1. CDR3 length: 15 residues. CDR1 is SGHKS and CDR2 is YYEKEE in the germline V gene (reference sequence). Trimming removed 2 bases from V and 6 bases from J; junction bases left unmatched: 8. The CDR3 nucleotides read TGTGCCAGCAGCTTCCCGACAGGGGGAGTCGCTGAAGCTTTCTTT. Its translation: CASSFPTGGVAEAFF.